This T cell receptor beta chain was retrieved from a study of T cell responses to AZD1222 COVID-19 vaccine. Comments on this clone: Its antigen is unidentified.

General study results and limits: Spike-specific TCR breadth rose after two AZD1222 doses, and depth rose as well.

CDR1 PRHDT and CDR2 FYEKMQ come from the germline V gene (reference sequence). This CDR3 spans 18 amino acids. The V end was cut by 6 bases, the J end by 0 bases, with 21 bases between. Sequencing used immunoSEQ multiplex PCR; TCRdb keeps in-frame clones, though not all of them. The sample records some 200,000 clones, more than 85% being singletons. The chain recombines TRBV13 with TRBJ1-3; perhaps TRBD1 as D (6 bases). This clonotype originated in an adult in good health. Sequencing was performed on peripheral blood, taken on day 0 of AZD1222 vaccination. This CDR3 is CASSLGHSSLSSGNTIYF. Here the CDR3 DNA reads TGTGCCAGCAGTTTGGGACACTCGTCGCTAAGCTCTGGAAACACCATATATTTT.